This section outlines one T cell receptor beta chain sequence together with its context. Its antigen is not known. The sample originates from a study of T cell responses to AZD1222 COVID-19 vaccine. The CDR3 runs 14 residues. CDR1 and CDR2 from the germline V gene are SGHRS and YFSETQ. Trimming cost V 2 bases and J 7 bases, with 12 bases left between them. General study results and limits: Spike-specific TCR repertoires showed rising breadth and depth after two AZD1222 doses. Epitopes outside B.1.351 and B.1.1.7 mutated regions reportedly drew nearly half of spike TCRs. Every sample of the repertoires postdated the peak T cell response. Vaccine-related CD4 TCRs covered spike, predominating at 160-218 and 743-854.

The protocol was immunoSEQ multiplex PCR, while the TCRdb copy is restricted to in-frame clones and leaves out a portion. The sample yields 100,000 to 150,000 clones, over 75% seen once. This specimen was peripheral blood, taken 28 days after the second dose of the MenACWY control vaccine. The V gene is TRBV5-1, the J gene TRBJ2-2; tentative D call: TRBD2 (6 bases). This clonotype was obtained from an adult who received the MenACWY meningococcal vaccine as a control. The CDR3 sequence: CASSLVVEGGELFF. In DNA form, the CDR3 reads TGCGCCAGCAGCTTAGTGGTGGAGGGCGGGGAGCTGTTTTTT.